This T cell receptor beta chain is from a study of shared clonotypes between healthy human individuals. Generated by immunoSEQ multiplex PCR, the TCRdb table keeps only in-frame clones and is missing some. The table has about 1 million clones, about 76% seen once. This CDR3 is built from 19 residues. CDR1 is LNHDA, CDR2 SQIVND, per germline (reference sequence). V dropped 0 bases and J dropped 2 bases, with 17 bases sitting between them. This chain uses TRBV19 with TRBJ2-6; no clear D. This receptor was obtained from a man aged 18 to 30 in good health. Sequenced input: memory CD4+ T cells sorted from blood. Described subset: CD45RA-negative fraction. Written as DNA, the CDR3 is TGTGCCAGTAGTATAGAGCCCATAGCCCTAACCCCTGGGGCCAACGTCCTGACTTTC. The encoded protein is CASSIEPIALTPGANVLTF.